This paragraph covers one TCR beta chain sequence. The study separated CD4+ cells into CD45RA+ naive and CD45RA-negative memory subsets. This sample was included in a study of shared clonotypes between healthy human individuals. The germline gives CDR1 SEHNR, CDR2 FQNEAQ (reference sequence). This CDR3 has 17 amino acids. V shed 4 bases and J 3 bases; nucleotides not matched to a gene: 10. Running of the assay took place at deep level. The data were produced by immunoSEQ multiplex PCR, yet TCRdb's version contains in-frame clones alone and is incomplete. The sample includes roughly 1,600,000 clones, 97% to 99% of them seen just once.

The source material was naive CD4+ T cells sorted from blood. Specified subset: CD45RA+ positively selected. This chain connects TRBV7-9 to TRBJ2-7; 12 nucleotides agree with TRBD2. The TCR was taken from a man younger than 40 in good health. CDR3 residues: CASSSPSGRAGNYEQYF. Here the CDR3 DNA reads TGTGCCAGCAGCTCACCTAGCGGGAGGGCTGGAAACTACGAGCAGTACTTC.